A selection of T cell receptor beta chains follows, all from one sample in a study of blood T cell repertoires in COVID-19. Produced via immunoSEQ multiplex PCR; TCRdb's table is partial and in-frame only. The sample yields about 210,000 clones, approximately 84% seen once. The sequenced sample consisted of peripheral blood. These receptors came from a woman older than 75 with COVID-19, enrolled during active disease. CDR3s include the opening cysteine and the closing phenylalanine or tryptophan. A D gene is named only where the DNA matches it firmly. Clone size, where shown, is once, few, many, or a class for clones that have expanded.

j_gene	v_gene	d_gene	abundance	CDR3aa	CDR3nt
TRBJ2-1	TRBV27	TRBD2	NA	CASSLFRSGRKGGDEQFF	TGTGCCAGCAGTTTATTCCGTAGCGGGAGGAAGGGTGGCGATGAGCAGTTCTTC
TRBJ2-7	TRBV5-5	NA	NA	CASSSPGLTYEQYF	TGTGCCAGCAGCTCCCCGGGACTGACTTACGAGCAGTACTTC
TRBJ2-5	TRBV5-1	NA	NA	CASSAQGSQETQYF	TGCGCCAGCAGCGCACAGGGATCCCAAGAGACCCAGTACTTC
TRBJ1-2	TRBV28	TRBD1	NA	CASSAGQGGSGYTF	TGTGCCAGCAGTGCAGGACAGGGCGGTAGTGGCTACACCTTC
TRBJ2-6	TRBV11-3	NA	NA	CASSLEGGWGSGANVLTF	TGTGCCAGCAGCTTAGAGGGGGGTTGGGGCTCTGGGGCCAACGTCCTGACTTTC
TRBJ1-3	TRBV5-1	NA	NA	CASSLGQHSGNTIYF	TGCGCCAGCAGCTTGGGACAGCACTCTGGAAACACCATATATTTT
TRBJ1-1	TRBV29-1	NA	NA	CSVPKTGWSTEAFF	TGCAGCGTTCCCAAGACAGGTTGGAGCACTGAAGCTTTCTTT
TRBJ1-2	TRBV6-2/TRBV6-3	NA	NA	CASSYSLAPSDYTF	TGTGCCAGCAGTTACTCGTTGGCACCAAGTGACTACACCTTC
TRBJ1-2	TRBV28	TRBD1	NA	CASSLYQKTGTGTGYTF	TGTGCCAGCAGTTTATACCAAAAAACCGGGACAGGGACGGGCTACACCTTC
TRBJ2-5	TRBV19	TRBD2	NA	CASGLAGQETQYF	TGTGCCAGTGGGCTAGCGGGGCAAGAGACCCAGTACTTC
TRBJ2-1	TRBV3-1/TRBV3-2	NA	once	CASSPGTLTYNEQFF	TGTGCCAGCAGCCCCGGGACTCTGACCTACAATGAGCAGTTCTTC
TRBJ1-1	TRBV2	NA	NA	CASTGAREAFF	TGTGCCAGCACCGGAGCCCGTGAAGCTTTCTTT
TRBJ2-3	TRBV6-5	NA	NA	CASTPPGTDTQYF	TGTGCCAGCACTCCCCCCGGCACAGATACGCAGTATTTT
TRBJ1-2	TRBV5-4	NA	NA	CASSLAGLERHGYTF	TGTGCCAGCAGCTTGGCGGGACTTGAGCGGCATGGCTACACCTTC
TRBJ2-5	TRBV12-3/TRBV12-4	TRBD1	NA	CASGQVQETQYF	TGTGCCAGCGGACAGGTTCAGGAGACCCAGTACTTC
TRBJ1-1	TRBV5-1	TRBD1	once	CASSFGTGGTEAFF	TGCGCCAGCAGCTTCGGGACAGGGGGCACTGAAGCTTTCTTT